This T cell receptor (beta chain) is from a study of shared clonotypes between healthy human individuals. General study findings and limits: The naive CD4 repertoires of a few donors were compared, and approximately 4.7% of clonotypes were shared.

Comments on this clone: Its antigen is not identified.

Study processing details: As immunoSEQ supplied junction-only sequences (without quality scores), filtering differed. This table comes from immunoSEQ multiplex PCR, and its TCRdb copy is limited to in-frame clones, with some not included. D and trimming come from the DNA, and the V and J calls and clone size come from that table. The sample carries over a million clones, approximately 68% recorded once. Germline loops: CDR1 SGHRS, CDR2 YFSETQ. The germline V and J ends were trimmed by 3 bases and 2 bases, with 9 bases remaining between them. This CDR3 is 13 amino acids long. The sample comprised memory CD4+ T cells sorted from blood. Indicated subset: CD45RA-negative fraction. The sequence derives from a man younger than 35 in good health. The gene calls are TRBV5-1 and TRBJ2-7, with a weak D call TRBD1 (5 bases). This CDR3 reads CASSSTVAYEQYF. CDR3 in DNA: TGCGCCAGCAGCTCGACAGTTGCCTACGAGCAGTACTTC.